This T cell receptor (beta chain) was sequenced in a study of cytomegalovirus exposure and HLA in healthy donors. About this clone itself: The antigen is not known.

Findings of the study overall: Later findings reportedly placed an Asian-associated ancestry cluster below the roughly 690-donor mean for N-insertions.

A multiplex PCR was run with 60 Vbeta primers and 13 Jbeta primers. Some clones are missing from TCRdb's copy, which holds only in-frame ones; the method was immunoSEQ multiplex PCR. This sample has about 120,000 clones, with roughly 80% found just once. The specimen was PBMCs. The TCR was taken from a man aged 18 to 35 in good health and CMV-seronegative.

The CDR3 bases are TGTGCCAGCAGCCCGAGGGCAGGCCCCGGGGAGCTGTTTTTT. It is translated as CASSPRAGPGELFF. The chain is built from TRBV14 and TRBJ2-2, with D possibly matching TRBD2 (5 bases). The CDR3 extends over 14 amino acids. Germline CDR1 reads SGHDN; CDR2 reads FVKESK. V lost 4 bases, J lost 6 bases, and 12 bases lay in between.